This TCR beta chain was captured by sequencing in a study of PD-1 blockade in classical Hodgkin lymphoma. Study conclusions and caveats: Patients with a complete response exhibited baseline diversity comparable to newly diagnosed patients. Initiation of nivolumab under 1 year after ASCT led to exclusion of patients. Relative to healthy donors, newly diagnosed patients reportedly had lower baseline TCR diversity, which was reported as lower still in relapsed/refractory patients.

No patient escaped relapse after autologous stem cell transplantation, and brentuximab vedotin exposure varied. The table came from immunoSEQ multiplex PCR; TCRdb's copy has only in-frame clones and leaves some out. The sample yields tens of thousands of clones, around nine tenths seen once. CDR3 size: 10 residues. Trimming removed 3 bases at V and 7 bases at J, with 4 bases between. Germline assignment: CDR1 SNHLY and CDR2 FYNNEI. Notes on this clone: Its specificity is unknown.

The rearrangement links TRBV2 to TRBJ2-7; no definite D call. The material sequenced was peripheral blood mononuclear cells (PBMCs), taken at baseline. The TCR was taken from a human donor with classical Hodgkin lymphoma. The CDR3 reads CASSDREQYF. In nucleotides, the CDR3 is TGTGCCAGCAGTGATCGAGAGCAGTACTTC. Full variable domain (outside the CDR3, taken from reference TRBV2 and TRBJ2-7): EPEVTQTPSHQVTQMGQEVILRCVPISNHLYFYWYRQILGQKVEFLVSFYNNEISEKSEIFDDQFSVERPDGSNFTLKIRSTKLEDSAMYFCASSDREQYFGPGTRLTVT.